Included here is one T cell receptor beta chain sequence, with context. Here immunoSEQ multiplex PCR was the method, and the copy in TCRdb shows in-frame clones only, minus some. The repertoire has around 85,000 clones, around 90% of them found once; the top ten carry around 1.5%. The sample is drawn from a study of OX40 agonist ivuxolimab in advanced cancers. Study context: While on treatment, patients had intravenous ivuxolimab at 0.01 to 10 mg/kg every 2 weeks.

Germline loops: CDR1 SGHTA, CDR2 FQGNSA. With 3 bases clipped from V and 15 bases from J, the junction kept 11 bases outside the gene matches. The CDR3 runs 16 residues. The chain links TRBV7-2 to TRBJ2-1; 16 bases agree with TRBD2. The sequence was collected from an adult with an advanced solid tumor such as melanoma, head and neck, liver or kidney cancer. This sample comprised CD4+ or CD8+ T cells sorted from blood, obtained in a trial of the OX40 agonist ivuxolimab. The CDR3 DNA sequence: TGTGCCAGCAGCTTCCTCGGGACTAGCGGGAGGGGCCGCCTGTTCTTC. Protein: CASSFLGTSGRGRLFF.